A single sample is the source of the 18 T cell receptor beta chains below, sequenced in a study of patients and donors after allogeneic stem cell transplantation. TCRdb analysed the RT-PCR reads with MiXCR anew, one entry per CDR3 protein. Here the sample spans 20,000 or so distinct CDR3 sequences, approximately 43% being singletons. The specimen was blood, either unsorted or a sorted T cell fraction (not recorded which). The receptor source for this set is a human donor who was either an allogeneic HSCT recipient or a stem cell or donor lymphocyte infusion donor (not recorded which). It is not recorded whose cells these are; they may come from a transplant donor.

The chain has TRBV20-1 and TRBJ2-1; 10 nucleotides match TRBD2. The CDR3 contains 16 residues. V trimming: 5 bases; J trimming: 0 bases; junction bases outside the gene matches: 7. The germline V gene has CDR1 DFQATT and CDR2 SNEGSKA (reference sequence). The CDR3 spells CSAVSSGGPSYNEQFF. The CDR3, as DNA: TGCAGTGCTGTTTCTAGCGGGGGCCCCTCCTACAATGAGCAGTTCTTC.

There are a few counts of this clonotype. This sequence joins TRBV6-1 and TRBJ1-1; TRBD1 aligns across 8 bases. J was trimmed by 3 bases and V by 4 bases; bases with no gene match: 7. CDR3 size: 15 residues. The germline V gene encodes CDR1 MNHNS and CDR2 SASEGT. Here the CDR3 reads CASSGQGAEYTEAFF. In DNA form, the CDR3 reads TGTGCCAGCAGTGGCCAGGGGGCTGAGTACACTGAAGCTTTCTTT.

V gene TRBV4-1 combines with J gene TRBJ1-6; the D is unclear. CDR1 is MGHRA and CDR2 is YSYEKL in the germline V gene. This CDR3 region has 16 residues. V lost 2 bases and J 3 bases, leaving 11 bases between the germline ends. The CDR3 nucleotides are TGCGCCAGCAGCCAACCGACTAGGTACTATAATTCACCCCTCCACTTT. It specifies CASSQPTRYYNSPLHF.

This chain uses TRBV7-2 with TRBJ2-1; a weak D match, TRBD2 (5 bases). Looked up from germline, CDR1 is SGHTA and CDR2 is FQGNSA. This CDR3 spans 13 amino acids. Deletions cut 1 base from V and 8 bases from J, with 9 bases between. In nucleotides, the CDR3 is TGTGCCAGCAGCTTAGTCCTAGCCTATGAGCAGTTCTTC. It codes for CASSLVLAYEQFF.

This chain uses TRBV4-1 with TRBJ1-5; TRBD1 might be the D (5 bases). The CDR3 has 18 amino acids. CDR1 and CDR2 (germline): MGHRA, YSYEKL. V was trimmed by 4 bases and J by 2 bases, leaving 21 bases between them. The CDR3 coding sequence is TGCGCCAGCAGCCCCTCCACTACAGGTCGTGATCGCAATCAGCCCCAGCATTTT. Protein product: CASSPSTTGRDRNQPQHF.

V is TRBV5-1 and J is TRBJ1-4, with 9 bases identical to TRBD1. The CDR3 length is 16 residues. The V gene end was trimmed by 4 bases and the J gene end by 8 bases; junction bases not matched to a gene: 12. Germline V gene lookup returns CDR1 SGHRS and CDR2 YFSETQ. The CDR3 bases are TGCGCCAGCAGCCAAGTACCCGGGACAGGGAGGGAAAAACTGTTTTTT. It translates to CASSQVPGTGREKLFF.

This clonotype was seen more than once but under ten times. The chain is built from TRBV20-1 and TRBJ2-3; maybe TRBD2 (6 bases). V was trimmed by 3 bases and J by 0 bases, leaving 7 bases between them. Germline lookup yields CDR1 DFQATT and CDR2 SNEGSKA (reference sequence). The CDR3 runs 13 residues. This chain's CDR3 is CSASSGSTDTQYF. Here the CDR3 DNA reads TGCAGTGCTAGTAGCGGCAGCACAGATACGCAGTATTTT.

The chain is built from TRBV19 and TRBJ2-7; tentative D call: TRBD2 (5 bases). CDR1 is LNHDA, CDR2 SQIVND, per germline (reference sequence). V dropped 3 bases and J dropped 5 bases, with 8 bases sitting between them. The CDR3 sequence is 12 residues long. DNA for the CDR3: TGTGCCAGTAGTATGTCGCGGGACGAGCAGTACTTC. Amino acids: CASSMSRDEQYF.

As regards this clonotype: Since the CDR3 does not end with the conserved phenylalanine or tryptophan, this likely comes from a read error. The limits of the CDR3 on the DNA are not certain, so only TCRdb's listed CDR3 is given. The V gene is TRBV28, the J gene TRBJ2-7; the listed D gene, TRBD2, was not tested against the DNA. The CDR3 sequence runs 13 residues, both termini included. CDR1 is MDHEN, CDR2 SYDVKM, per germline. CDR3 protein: CARIVGPLLDFLL.

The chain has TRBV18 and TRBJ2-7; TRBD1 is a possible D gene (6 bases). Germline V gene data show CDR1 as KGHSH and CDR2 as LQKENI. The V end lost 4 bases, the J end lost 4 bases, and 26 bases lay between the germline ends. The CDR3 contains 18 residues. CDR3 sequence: CASSLYWQGSGVGYEQYF. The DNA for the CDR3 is TGTGCCAGCTCACTATATTGGCAGGGGTCAGGCGTCGGTTACGAGCAGTACTTC.

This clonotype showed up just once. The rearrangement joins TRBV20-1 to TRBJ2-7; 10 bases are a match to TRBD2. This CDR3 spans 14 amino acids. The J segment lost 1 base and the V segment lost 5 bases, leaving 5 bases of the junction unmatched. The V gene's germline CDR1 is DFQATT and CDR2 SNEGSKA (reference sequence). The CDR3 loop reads CSAQLAGHSYEQYF. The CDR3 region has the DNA TGCAGTGCTCAACTAGCGGGACATTCCTACGAGCAGTACTTC.

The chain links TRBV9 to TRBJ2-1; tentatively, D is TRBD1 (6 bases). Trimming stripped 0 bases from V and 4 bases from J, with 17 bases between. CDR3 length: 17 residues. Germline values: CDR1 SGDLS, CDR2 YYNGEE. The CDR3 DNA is TGTGCCAGCAGCGTAGCCGCCGGGACAAATTTTTACAATGAGCAGTTCTTC. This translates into CASSVAAGTNFYNEQFF.

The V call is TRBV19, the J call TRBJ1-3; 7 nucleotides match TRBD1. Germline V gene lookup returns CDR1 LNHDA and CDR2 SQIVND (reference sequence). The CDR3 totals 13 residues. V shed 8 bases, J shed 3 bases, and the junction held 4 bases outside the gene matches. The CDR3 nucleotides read TGTGCCAGTTCGACAGGGTTTGGAAACACCATATATTTT. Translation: CASSTGFGNTIYF.

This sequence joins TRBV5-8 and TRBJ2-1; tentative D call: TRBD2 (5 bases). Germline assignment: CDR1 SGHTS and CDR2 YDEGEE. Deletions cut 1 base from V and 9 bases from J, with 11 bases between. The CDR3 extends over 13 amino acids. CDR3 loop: CASSLPGKVEQFF. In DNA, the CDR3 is TGTGCCAGCAGCTTGCCGGGGAAGGTTGAGCAGTTCTTC.

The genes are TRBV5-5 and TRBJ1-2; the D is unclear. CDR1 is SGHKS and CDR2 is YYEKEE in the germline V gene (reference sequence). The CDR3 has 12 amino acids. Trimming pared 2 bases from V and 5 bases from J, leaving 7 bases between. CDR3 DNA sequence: TGTGCCAGCAGCTTCACCGAGTATGGCTACACCTTC. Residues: CASSFTEYGYTF.

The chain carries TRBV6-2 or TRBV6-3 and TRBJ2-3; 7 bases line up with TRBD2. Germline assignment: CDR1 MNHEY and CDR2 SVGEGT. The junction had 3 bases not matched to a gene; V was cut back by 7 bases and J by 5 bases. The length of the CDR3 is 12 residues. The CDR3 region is CASTSGLDTQYF. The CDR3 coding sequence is TGTGCCAGCACTAGCGGACTAGATACGCAGTATTTT.

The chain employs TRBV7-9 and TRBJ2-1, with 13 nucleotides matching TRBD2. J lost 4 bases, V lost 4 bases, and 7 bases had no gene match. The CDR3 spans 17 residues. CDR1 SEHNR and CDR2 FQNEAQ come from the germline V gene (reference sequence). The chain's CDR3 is CASSWGTSGAIYNEQFF. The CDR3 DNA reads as TGTGCCAGCAGCTGGGGGACTAGCGGGGCAATATACAATGAGCAGTTCTTC.

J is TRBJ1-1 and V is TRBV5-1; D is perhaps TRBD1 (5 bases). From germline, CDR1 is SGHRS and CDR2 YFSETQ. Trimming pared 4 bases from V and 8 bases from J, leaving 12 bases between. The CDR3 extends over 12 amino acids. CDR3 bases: TGCGCCAGCAGCCCGGAGGGGACGGAAGCTTTCTTT. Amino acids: CASSPEGTEAFF.